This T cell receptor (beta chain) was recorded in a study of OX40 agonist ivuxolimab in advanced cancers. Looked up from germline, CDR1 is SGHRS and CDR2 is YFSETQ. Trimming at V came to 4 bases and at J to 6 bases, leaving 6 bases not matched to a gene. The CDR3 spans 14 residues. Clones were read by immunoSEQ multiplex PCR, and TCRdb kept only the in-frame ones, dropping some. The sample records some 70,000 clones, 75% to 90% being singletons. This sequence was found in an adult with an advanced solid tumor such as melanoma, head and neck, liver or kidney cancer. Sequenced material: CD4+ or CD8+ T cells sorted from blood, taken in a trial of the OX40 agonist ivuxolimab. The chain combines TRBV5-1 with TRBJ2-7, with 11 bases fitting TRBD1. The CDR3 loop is CASSVGTGGREQYF. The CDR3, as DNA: TGCGCCAGCAGCGTAGGGACAGGGGGTCGCGAGCAGTACTTC.